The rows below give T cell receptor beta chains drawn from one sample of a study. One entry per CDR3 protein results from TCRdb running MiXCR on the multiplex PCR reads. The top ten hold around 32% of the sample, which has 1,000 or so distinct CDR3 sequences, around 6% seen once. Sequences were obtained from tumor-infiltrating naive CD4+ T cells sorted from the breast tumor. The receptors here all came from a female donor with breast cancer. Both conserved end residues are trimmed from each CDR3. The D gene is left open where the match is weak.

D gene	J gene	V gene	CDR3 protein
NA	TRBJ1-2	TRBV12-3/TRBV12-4	ASRANYGYT
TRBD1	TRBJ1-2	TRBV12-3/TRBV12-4	ASSLRTGPNYGYT
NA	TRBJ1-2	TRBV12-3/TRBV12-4	ASIKSKGQNYGYT
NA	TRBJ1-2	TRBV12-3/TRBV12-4	ASMVAPGLMNYGYT
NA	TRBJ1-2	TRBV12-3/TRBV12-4	ASSPGVQYGYT
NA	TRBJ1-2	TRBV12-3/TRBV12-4	ASSRQTYGYT
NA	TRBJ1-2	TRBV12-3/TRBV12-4	ASSQGVMRGYT
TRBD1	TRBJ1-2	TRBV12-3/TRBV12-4	ASSHGTGGGTYYGYT
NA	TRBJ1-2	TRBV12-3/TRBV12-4	ASRQAQGPGYT
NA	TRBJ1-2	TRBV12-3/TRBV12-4	ASSLRGNFYGYT
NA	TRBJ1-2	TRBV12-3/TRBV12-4	ASSSSEWQGAYGYT
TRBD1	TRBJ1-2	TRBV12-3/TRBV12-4	ASRYRGNGYT
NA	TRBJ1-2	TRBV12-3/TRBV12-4	ASRPGLYYGYT
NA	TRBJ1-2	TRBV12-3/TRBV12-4	ASSPTPETYGYT
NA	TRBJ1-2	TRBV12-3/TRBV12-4	ASSSRDRVRGYGYT
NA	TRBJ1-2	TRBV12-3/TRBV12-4	ASSFGRAPGLYGYT
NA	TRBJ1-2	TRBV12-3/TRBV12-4	ASRDSVANYGYT
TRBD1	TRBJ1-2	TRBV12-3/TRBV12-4	ASSPSDRVSYGYT
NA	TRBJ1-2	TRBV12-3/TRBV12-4	ASSLDRPYGYT
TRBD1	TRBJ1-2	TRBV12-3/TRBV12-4	ASVGTGHGYT
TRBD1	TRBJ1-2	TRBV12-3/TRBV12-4	ASSDPGQGYGYT
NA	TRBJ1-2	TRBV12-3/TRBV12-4	ASRWSGYT